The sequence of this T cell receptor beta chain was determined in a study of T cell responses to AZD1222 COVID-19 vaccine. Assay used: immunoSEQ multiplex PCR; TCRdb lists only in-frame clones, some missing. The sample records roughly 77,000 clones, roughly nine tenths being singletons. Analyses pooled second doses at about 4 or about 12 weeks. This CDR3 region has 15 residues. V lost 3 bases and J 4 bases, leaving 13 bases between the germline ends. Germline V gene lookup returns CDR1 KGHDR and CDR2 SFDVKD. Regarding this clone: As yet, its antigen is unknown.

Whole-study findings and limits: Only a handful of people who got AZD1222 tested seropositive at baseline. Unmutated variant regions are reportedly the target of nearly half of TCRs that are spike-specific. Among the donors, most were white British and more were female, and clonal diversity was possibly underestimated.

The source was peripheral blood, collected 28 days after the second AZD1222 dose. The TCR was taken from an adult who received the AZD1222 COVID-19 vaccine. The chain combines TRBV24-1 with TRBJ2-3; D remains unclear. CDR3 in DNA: TGTGCCACCAGTGATCCCCGGAAGGGTGCAGATACGCAGTATTTT. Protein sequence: CATSDPRKGADTQYF.